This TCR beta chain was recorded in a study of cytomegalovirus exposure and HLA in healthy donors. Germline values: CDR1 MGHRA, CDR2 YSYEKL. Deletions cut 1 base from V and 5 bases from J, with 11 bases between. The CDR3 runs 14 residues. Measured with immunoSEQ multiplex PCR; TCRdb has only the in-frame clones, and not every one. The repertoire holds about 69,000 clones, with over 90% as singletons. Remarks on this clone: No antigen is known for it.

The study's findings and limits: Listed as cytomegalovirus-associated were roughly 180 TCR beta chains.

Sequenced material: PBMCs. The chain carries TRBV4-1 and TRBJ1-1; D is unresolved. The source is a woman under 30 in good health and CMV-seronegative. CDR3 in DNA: TGCGCCAGCAGCCAAGGCCGCGTCGGGACTGAAGCTTTCTTT. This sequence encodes CASSQGRVGTEAFF.